This entry lists 11 T cell receptor beta chains sequenced from one sample in a study of blood T cell repertoires in COVID-19. Only in-frame clones appear in the TCRdb table, and some are missing; sequencing was by immunoSEQ multiplex PCR. In the table there are some 130,000 clones, under 95% of which are singletons. The sample consisted of peripheral blood. The receptors stem from a man in his sixties with COVID-19, enrolled during active disease.

The chain employs TRBV4-2 and TRBJ2-1; 10 bases are a match to TRBD2. Germline V gene data show CDR1 as LGHNA and CDR2 as YNFKEQ. The trim removed 0 bases at V and 10 bases at J, leaving 6 bases unmatched. There are 15 residues in the CDR3. In DNA form, the CDR3 reads TGTGCCAGCAGCCAAGATTTAAGCGGGAGGGACGAGCAGTTCTTC. Residues: CASSQDLSGRDEQFF.

The chain recombines TRBV7-3 with TRBJ2-2, with 13 bases aligning to TRBD2. V was pared by 4 bases and J by 5 bases, with 1 base of the junction left unmatched. This CDR3 has 15 residues. Germline lookup yields CDR1 SGHTA and CDR2 FQGTGA. As DNA, the CDR3 is TGTGCCAGCAGCTCGGGACTAGCGGGAACCGGGGAGCTGTTTTTT. Its translation: CASSSGLAGTGELFF.

This rearrangement joins TRBV24-1 to TRBJ2-1, with 10 nucleotides matching TRBD2. The CDR3 extends over 14 amino acids. J lost 9 bases, V lost 3 bases, and 4 bases had no gene match. Per germline, CDR1 KGHDR and CDR2 SFDVKD. The CDR3 DNA follows: TGTGCCACCAGTGATCCGGGACTAGCGATTGAGCAGTTCTTC. It is translated as CATSDPGLAIEQFF.

Regarding this clone: One junction end disagrees with the germline gene, perhaps due to a read error. The chain couples TRBV7-7 to TRBJ2-2, with D unresolved. Germline-derived CDR1 and CDR2 are SSHAT and FNYEAQ (reference sequence). There are 13 residues in the CDR3. CDR3 DNA: TGTGCTAGCAGCCCCCTTGAGGCCGGGGAGCTGTTTTTT. It is translated as CASSPLEAGELFF.

The CDR3 DNA reads TGTGCCAGCAGCGTCGGGAGGGTGCTGTTTTTT. This translates into CASSVGRVLFF. The gene calls are TRBV7-9 and TRBJ2-2; TRBD2 matches 8 bases. Per germline, CDR1 SEHNR and CDR2 FQNEAQ (reference sequence). V shed 5 bases and J 13 bases; nucleotides not matched to a gene: 3. CDR3 size: 11 residues.

With respect to this clone: A read error may produce the germline difference seen at one junction end. The chain employs TRBV7-6 and TRBJ2-2; TRBD2 aligns across 10 bases. Germline V gene lookup returns CDR1 SGHVS and CDR2 FNYEAQ. This CDR3 has 16 amino acids. CDR3 in amino acids: CASSLAGVSWTGELFF. The CDR3 nucleotides read TGTGCCAGCAGCCTAGCGGGAGTCAGTTGGACCGGGGAGCTGTTTTTT.

V usage is TRBV28 and J usage is TRBJ1-5, with D perhaps TRBD1 (6 bases). Germline CDR1 is MDHEN and CDR2 is SYDVKM. Trimming left V 5 bases short and J 6 bases short, with 14 bases between. This CDR3 is built from 14 residues. The CDR3 nucleotides are TGTGCCAGCAGTCCACGACAGGTTACTCAGCCCCAGCATTTT. It codes for CASSPRQVTQPQHF.

As concerns this clone: The junction departs from the called germline gene at one end, perhaps through a read error. The gene calls are TRBV7-9 and TRBJ2-1, with D tentatively TRBD2 (6 bases). Germline V gene lookup returns CDR1 SEHNR and CDR2 FQNEAQ (reference sequence). This CDR3 comprises 16 residues. This chain's CDR3 is CASSSQGPLAYIEQFF. DNA of the CDR3: TGTGCCAGCAGCTCCCAAGGGCCCCTAGCGTACATTGAGCAGTTCTTC.

The chain joins TRBV5-1 to TRBJ2-7, with 8 nucleotides matching TRBD2. In germline, CDR1 is SGHRS, CDR2 YFSETQ. J was trimmed by 1 base and V by 4 bases; bases with no gene match: 10. The CDR3 is 16 residues long. CDR3: CASSPGVAGPSYEQYF. The CDR3, as DNA: TGCGCCAGCAGCCCAGGGGTAGCGGGGCCTTCCTACGAGCAGTACTTC.

The DNA of the CDR3 is TGTGCCAGCAGTCCCCGGACAGGGAGCTACGAGCAGTACTTC. Amino acids: CASSPRTGSYEQYF. The chain joins TRBV28 to TRBJ2-7; TRBD1 aligns across 8 bases. The CDR3 totals 14 residues. Germline loops: CDR1 MDHEN, CDR2 SYDVKM. V shed 5 bases, J shed 3 bases, and the junction held 6 bases outside the gene matches.

The DNA for the CDR3 is TGTGCCACCAGTGTTGCCGGGAACTATGGCTACACCTTC. Translating it yields CATSVAGNYGYTF. V usage is TRBV24-1 and J usage is TRBJ1-2; D gene uncertain. Trimming stripped 5 bases from V and 2 bases from J, with 8 bases between. Germline V CDR1 and CDR2: KGHDR, SFDVKD. CDR3 length equals 13 residues.